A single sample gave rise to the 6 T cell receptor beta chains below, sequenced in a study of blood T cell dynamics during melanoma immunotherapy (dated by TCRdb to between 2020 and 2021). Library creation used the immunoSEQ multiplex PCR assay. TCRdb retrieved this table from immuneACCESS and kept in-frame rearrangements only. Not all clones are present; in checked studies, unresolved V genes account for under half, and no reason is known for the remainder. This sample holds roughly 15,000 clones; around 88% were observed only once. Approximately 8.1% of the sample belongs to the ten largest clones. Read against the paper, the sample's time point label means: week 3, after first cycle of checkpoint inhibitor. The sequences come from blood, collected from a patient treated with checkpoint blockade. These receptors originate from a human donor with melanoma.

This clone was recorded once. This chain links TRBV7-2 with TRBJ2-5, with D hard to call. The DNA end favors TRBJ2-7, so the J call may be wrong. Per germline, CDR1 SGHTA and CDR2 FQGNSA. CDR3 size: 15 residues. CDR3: CASSLGVGFSYEQYF. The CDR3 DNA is TGTGCCAGCAGCTTAGGGGTCGGCTTCTCCTACGAGCAGTACTTC.

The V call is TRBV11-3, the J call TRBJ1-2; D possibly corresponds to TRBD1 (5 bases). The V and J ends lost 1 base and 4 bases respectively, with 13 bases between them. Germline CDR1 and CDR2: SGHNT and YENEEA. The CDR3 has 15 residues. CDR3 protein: CASSLAGTASYGYTF. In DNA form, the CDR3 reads TGTGCCAGCAGCTTAGCCGGGACGGCCTCCTATGGCTACACCTTC.

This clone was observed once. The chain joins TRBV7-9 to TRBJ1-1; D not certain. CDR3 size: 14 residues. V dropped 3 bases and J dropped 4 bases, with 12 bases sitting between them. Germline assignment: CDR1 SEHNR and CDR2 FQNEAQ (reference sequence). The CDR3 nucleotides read TGTGCCAGCAGCTTGGCGCCCCCGAGCACTGAAGCTTTCTTT. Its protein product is CASSLAPPSTEAFF.

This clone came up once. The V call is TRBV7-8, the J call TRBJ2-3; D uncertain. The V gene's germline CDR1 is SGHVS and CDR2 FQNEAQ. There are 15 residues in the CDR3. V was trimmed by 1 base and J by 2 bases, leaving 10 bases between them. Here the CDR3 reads CASSLVGRFTDTQYF. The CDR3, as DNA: TGTGCCAGCAGCTTAGTAGGTCGGTTCACAGATACGCAGTATTTT. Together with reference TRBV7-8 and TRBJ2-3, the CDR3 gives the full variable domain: GAGVSQSPRYKVAKRGQDVALRCDPISGHVSLFWYQQALGQGPEFLTYFQNEAQLDKSGLPSDRFFAERPEGSVSTLKIQRTQQEDSAVYLCASSLVGRFTDTQYFGPGTRLTVL.

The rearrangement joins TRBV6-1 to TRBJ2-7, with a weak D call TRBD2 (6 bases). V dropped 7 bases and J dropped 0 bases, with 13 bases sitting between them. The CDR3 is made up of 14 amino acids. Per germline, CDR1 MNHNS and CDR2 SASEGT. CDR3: CASIFGGSSYEQYF. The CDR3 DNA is TGTGCCAGCATTTTCGGGGGAAGCTCCTACGAGCAGTACTTC.

Here the CDR3 DNA reads TGCGCCAGCAGCCTAGGGGGTTTTGGGACAGATACGCAGTATTTT. It specifies CASSLGGFGTDTQYF. This chain joins TRBV4-3 and TRBJ2-3; D possibly corresponds to TRBD1 (6 bases). CDR3 size: 15 residues. Trimming left V 4 bases short and J 3 bases short, with 14 bases between. Germline V lookup: CDR1 LGHNA, CDR2 YSLEER.